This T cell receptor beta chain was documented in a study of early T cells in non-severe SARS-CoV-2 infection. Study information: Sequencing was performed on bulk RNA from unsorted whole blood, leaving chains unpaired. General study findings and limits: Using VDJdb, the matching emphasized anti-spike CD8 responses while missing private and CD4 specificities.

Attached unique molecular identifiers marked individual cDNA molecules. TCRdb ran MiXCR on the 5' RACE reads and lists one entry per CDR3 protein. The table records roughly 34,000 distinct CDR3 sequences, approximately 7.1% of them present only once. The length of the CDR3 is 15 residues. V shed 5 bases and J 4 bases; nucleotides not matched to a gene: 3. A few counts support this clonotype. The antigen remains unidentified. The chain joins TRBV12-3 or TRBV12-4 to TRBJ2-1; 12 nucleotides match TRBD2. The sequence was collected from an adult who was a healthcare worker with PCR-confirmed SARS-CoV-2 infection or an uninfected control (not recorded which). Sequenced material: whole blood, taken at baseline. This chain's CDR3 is CASSTGLAGYNEQFF. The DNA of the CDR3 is TGTGCCAGCAGTACCGGACTAGCGGGATACAATGAGCAGTTCTTC.